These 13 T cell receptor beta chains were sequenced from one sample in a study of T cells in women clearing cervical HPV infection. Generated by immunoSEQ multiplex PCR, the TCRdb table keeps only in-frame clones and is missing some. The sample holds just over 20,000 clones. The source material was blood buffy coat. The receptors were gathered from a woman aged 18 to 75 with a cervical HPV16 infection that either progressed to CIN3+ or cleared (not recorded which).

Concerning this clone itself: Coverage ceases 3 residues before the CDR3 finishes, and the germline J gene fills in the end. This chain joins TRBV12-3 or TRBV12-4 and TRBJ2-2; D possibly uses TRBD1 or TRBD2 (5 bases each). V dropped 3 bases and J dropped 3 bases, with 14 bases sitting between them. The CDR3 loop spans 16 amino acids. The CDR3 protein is CASSLGHEGYTGELFF. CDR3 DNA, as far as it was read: TGTGCCAGCAGTTTGGGGCACGAGGGTTACACCGGGGAG.

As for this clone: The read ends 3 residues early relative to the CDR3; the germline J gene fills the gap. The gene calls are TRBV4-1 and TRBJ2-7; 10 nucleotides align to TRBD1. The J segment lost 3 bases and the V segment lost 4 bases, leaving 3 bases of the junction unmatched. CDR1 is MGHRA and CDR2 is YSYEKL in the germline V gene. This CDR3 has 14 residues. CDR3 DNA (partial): TGCGCCAGCAGCCCCGGGACAGGGGACTACGAG. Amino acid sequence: CASSPGTGDYE. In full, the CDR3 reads CASSPGTGDYEQYF.

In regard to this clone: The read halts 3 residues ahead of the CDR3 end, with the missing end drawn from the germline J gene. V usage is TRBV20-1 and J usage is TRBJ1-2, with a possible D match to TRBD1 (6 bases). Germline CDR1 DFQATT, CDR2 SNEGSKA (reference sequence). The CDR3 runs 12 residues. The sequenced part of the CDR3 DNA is TGCAGTGTAGCGGGGGACACAGATACC. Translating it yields CSVAGDTDT. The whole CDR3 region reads CSVAGDTDTYTF.

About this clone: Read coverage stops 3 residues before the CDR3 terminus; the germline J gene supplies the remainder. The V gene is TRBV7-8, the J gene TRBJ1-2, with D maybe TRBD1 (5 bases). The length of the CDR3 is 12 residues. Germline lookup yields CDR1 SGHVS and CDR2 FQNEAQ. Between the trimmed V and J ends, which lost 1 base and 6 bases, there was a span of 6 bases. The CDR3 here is CASSLGGDGYTF. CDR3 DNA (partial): TGTGCCAGCAGCTTAGGAGGGGATGGC. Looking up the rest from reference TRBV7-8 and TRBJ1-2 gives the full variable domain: GAGVSQSPRYKVAKRGQDVALRCDPISGHVSLFWYQQALGQGPEFLTYFQNEAQLDKSGLPSDRFFAERPEGSVSTLKIQRTQQEDSAVYLCASSLGGDGYTFGSGTRLTVV.

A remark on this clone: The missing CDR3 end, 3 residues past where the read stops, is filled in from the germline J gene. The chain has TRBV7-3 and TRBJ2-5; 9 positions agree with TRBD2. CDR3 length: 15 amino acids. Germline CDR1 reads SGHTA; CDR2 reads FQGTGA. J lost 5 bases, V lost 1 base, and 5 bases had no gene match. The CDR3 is CASSLSGGALETQYF. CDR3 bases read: TGTGCCAGCAGCTTAAGCGGGGGGGCCCTTGAGACC.

The CDR3 bases that were read are TGTGCCAGTAGTATCATTCAGGGCCCCGGGGCCAACGTC. Amino acids: CASSIIQGPGANV. The full CDR3 protein is CASSIIQGPGANVLTF. The chain combines TRBV19 with TRBJ2-6, with a tentative D call TRBD1 (5 bases). The CDR3 end lies 3 residues beyond the end of the read and is filled in from the germline J gene. CDR1 is LNHDA and CDR2 is SQIVND in the germline V gene (reference sequence). V was shortened by 3 bases and J by 4 bases, with 13 bases between the two germline ends. The CDR3 loop spans 16 amino acids.

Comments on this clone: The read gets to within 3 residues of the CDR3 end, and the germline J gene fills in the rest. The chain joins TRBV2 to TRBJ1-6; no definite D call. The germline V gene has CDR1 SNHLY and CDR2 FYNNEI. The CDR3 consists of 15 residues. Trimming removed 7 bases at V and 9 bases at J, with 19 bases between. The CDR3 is CASISGTKKSSPLHF. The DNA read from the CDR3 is TGTGCCAGCATCAGCGGCACCAAGAAGTCTTCACCC.

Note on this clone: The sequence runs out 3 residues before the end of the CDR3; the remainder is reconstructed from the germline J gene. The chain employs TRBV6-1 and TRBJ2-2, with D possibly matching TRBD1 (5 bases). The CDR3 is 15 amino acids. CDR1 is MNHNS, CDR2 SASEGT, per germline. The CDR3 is CASSDYTSGANVLFF. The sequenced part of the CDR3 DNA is TGTGCCAGCAGTGATTATACCTCTGGGGCCAACGTG.

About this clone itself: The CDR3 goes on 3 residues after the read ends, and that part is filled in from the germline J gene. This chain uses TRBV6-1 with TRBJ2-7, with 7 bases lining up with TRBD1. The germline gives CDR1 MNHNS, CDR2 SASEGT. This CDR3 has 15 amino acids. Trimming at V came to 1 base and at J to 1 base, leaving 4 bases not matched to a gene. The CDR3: CASSEVGGASYEQYF. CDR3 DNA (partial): TGTGCCAGCAGTGAAGTAGGGGGCGCTTCCTACGAG.

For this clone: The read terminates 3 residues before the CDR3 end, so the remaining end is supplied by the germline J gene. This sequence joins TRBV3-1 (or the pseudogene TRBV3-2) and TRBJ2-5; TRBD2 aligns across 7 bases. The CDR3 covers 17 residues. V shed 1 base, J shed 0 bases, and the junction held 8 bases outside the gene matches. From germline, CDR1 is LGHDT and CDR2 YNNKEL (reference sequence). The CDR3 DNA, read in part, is TGTGCCAGCAGCCAAGGAGTATGGCGGGGGAACCAAGAGACC. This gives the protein CASSQGVWRGNQET. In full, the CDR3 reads CASSQGVWRGNQETQYF.

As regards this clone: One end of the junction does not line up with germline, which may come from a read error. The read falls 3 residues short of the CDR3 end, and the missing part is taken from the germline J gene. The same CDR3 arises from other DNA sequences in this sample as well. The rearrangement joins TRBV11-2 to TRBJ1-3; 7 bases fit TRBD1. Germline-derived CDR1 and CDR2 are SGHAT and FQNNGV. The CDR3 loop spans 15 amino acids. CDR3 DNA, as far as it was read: TGTGCCAGCAGCTTACCAAGGGGGCCCGGAAACACA. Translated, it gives CASSLPRGPGNT. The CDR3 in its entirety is CASSLPRGPGNTIYF.

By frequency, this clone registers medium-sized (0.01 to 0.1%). The CDR3 DNA, read in part, is TGTGCCATCAGTACGAGCGGGAGCACAGATACG. This codes for CAISTSGSTDT. The complete CDR3 reads CAISTSGSTDTQYF. V gene TRBV10-3 combines with J gene TRBJ2-3, with D perhaps TRBD2 (6 bases). The CDR3 end falls 3 residues outside the read, so it is completed with the germline J gene. V lost 5 bases and J 0 bases, leaving 9 bases between the germline ends. The CDR3 is 14 amino acids. CDR1 and CDR2 from the germline V gene are ENHRY and SYGVKD.

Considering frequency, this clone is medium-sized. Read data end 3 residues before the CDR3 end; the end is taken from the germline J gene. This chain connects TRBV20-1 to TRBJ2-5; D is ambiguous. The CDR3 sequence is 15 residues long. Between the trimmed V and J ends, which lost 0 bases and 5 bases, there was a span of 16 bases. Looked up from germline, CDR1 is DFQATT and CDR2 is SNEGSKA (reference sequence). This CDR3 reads CSARDQANNRETQYF. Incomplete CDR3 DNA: TGCAGTGCTAGAGATCAGGCGAATAATCGGGAGACC.